This TCR beta chain derives from a study of B cell selection in AIRE deficiency. Some clones are missing from TCRdb's copy, which holds only in-frame ones; the method was immunoSEQ multiplex PCR. Here the sample spans about 18,000 clones, 85% to 95% being singletons. Regulatory T cells were sorted as CD4+CD25hiCD127low/negative. From germline, CDR1 is SGDLS and CDR2 YYNGEE. Trimming removed 4 bases from V and 4 bases from J; junction bases left unmatched: 5. This CDR3 comprises 14 residues. Material for sequencing was CD4+CD25+ Tregs sorted from PBMCs. The clonotype was recovered from a human donor in good health. This chain links TRBV9 with TRBJ1-5, with TRBD1 matching 7 bases. Here the CDR3 reads CASSSTGVNQPQHF. CDR3 bases: TGTGCCAGCAGCTCCACAGGGGTGAATCAGCCCCAGCATTTT.